This record covers a single T cell receptor beta chain. Antigen: not known. The table came from immunoSEQ multiplex PCR; TCRdb's copy has only in-frame clones and leaves some out. In the table there are some 150,000 clones, about 95% of which are singletons. An approximately 120-subject validation cohort, separate from the approximately 610-subject first cohort, supplied the donors. Deletions cut 8 bases from V and 0 bases from J, with 10 bases between. This CDR3 region has 13 residues. Germline V gene lookup returns CDR1 MDHEN and CDR2 SYDVKM. This record belongs to a study of cytomegalovirus exposure and HLA in healthy donors. Study summary: A later analysis reported the 120 or so validation repertoires used the same platform as the approximately 650 first-cohort repertoires.

Findings of the study overall: The majority of TCR sequences were rare, yet some public TCRs appeared in many donors. Altogether, 150 or so TCR beta chains were recorded as cytomegalovirus-associated.

This sequence originates from a man aged 18 to 35 in good health and CMV-seropositive. The rearrangement uses TRBV28 and TRBJ1-1; a possible D gene is TRBD1 (5 bases). Material for sequencing was PBMCs. The CDR3, as DNA: TGTGCCAGCGGGGACTTCATGAACACTGAAGCTTTCTTT. Translated: CASGDFMNTEAFF.